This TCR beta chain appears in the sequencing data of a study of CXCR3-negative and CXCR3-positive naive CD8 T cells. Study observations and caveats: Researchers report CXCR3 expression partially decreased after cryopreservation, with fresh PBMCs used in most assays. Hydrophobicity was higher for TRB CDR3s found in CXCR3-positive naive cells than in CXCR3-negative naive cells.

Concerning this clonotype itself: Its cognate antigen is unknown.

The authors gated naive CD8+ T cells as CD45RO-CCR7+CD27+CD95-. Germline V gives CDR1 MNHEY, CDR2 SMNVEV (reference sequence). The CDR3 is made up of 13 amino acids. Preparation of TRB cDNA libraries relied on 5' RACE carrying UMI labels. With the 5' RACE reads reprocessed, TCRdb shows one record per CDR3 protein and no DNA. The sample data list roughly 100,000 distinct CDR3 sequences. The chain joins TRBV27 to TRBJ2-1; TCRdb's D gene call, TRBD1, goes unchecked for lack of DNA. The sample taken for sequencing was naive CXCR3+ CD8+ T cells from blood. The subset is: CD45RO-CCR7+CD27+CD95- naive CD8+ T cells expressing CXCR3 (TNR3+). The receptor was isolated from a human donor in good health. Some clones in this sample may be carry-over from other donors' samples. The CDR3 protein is CAIGQSAYNEQFF.